This is a list of T cell receptor beta chains from one sample in a study of blood T cell repertoires in COVID-19. The repertoire was sequenced with immunoSEQ multiplex PCR; TCRdb's copy has only in-frame clones and lacks some. The sample has 200,000 to 250,000 clones; nearly 90% are singletons. The sequenced sample was PBMCs or T cells enriched from blood (not recorded which). Receptor source: a man in his thirties or forties who had recovered from COVID-19. Each CDR3 is given with its conserved first and last residue. Fields, in order: D gene, V gene, J gene, clone size, CDR3 protein, CDR3 DNA. The D gene is left open where the match is weak. Size is omitted from some rows. Given values are once, few, many or a class for expanded clones.

TRBD1	TRBV19	TRBJ1-2	-	CATLTGQGVDYGYTF	TGTGCCACTCTAACGGGACAGGGGGTGGACTATGGCTACACCTTC
-	TRBV4-3	TRBJ2-7	-	CASSQGVTGLYEQYF	TGCGCCAGCAGCCAAGGTGTTACAGGGTTGTACGAGCAGTACTTC
-	TRBV4-3	TRBJ2-7	few	CASSHDREVDEQYF	TGCGCCAGCAGCCACGACAGGGAGGTCGACGAGCAGTACTTC
-	TRBV7-2	TRBJ1-5	-	CASSLEGGDPSNQPQHF	TGTGCCAGCAGCTTAGAAGGCGGGGATCCTAGCAATCAGCCCCAGCATTTT
-	TRBV18	TRBJ2-7	-	CASSSVDPGDPVRDEQYF	TGTGCCAGCTCTAGCGTAGACCCGGGGGACCCTGTTAGGGACGAGCAGTACTTC
TRBD2	TRBV7-3	TRBJ2-3	-	CASSLGLAGDTQYF	TGTGCCAGCAGCTTGGGACTAGCGGGGGATACGCAGTATTTT
-	TRBV7-9	TRBJ2-3	-	CASSLVSSGSTDTQYF	TGTGCCAGCAGCTTAGTTTCCAGCGGCAGCACAGATACGCAGTATTTT
TRBD1	TRBV6-5	TRBJ2-1	once	CASRTDRDHEQFF	TGTGCCAGCAGGACGGACAGGGACCATGAGCAGTTCTTC
-	TRBV19	TRBJ1-5	-	CASGDRFSNQPQHF	TGTGCCAGTGGAGACAGGTTTAGCAATCAGCCCCAGCATTTT
-	TRBV7-9	TRBJ1-1	-	CASTLSLGEAFF	TGTGCCAGCACCCTTAGTCTAGGCGAAGCTTTCTTT
-	TRBV7-2	TRBJ1-1	-	CASSYGTRPEEAFF	TGTGCCAGCAGCTACGGGACTCGACCCGAAGAAGCTTTCTTT
TRBD1	TRBV16	TRBJ1-2	once	CASSDRGAEGSGYTF	TGTGCCAGTAGTGACAGGGGAGCTGAGGGAAGTGGCTACACCTTC
TRBD1	TRBV7-2	TRBJ2-7	-	CASSLDRGTFEQYF	TGTGCCAGCAGCTTAGACAGGGGAACCTTCGAGCAGTACTTC
-	TRBV3-1/TRBV3-2	TRBJ2-3	-	CASSLRGSTDTQYF	TGTGCCAGCAGCTTAAGGGGGTCCACAGATACGCAGTATTTT
-	TRBV30	TRBJ1-2	once	CAWTANYGYTF	TGTGCCTGGACAGCTAACTATGGCTACACCTTC
TRBD2	TRBV4-1	TRBJ2-1	-	CASSPGGLATRDAYNEQFF	TGCGCCAGCAGCCCCGGCGGACTAGCGACTAGGGACGCCTACAATGAGCAGTTCTTC
-	TRBV23-1	TRBJ1-5	-	CVENSRLANQPQHF	TGCGTCGAGAACAGCCGCCTGGCCAATCAGCCCCAGCATTTT
-	TRBV29-1	TRBJ1-2	-	CSVLGALSNYGYTF	TGCAGCGTTTTAGGGGCACTCAGCAACTATGGCTACACCTTC
TRBD2	TRBV5-1	TRBJ2-1	-	CASSPGLAGGPLYNEQFF	TGCGCCAGCAGCCCGGGACTAGCGGGAGGGCCCCTTTACAATGAGCAGTTCTTC
TRBD2	TRBV4-2	TRBJ2-3	-	CASSQDWLAGGHTDTQYF	TGTGCCAGCAGCCAAGATTGGCTAGCGGGAGGACACACAGATACGCAGTATTTT
-	TRBV30	TRBJ1-5	-	CAWSVGGDQPQHF	TGTGCCTGGAGTGTTGGAGGGGATCAGCCCCAGCATTTT
-	TRBV5-4	TRBJ1-2	-	CASSLVGLDGYTF	TGTGCCAGCAGCTTGGTTGGGCTCGATGGCTACACCTTC
-	TRBV2	TRBJ1-1	-	CASSENSTPGAFF	TGTGCCAGCAGCGAAAACTCAACCCCCGGAGCTTTCTTT
-	TRBV12-3/TRBV12-4	TRBJ1-2	-	CASSFEAGYTF	TGTGCCAGCAGTTTTGAGGCCGGCTACACCTTC
-	TRBV7-9	TRBJ2-7	-	CASSLAGAYEQYF	TGTGCCAGCAGCTTAGCGGGAGCCTACGAGCAGTACTTC
TRBD1	TRBV30	TRBJ1-2	-	CAWSPGGNYGYTF	TGTGCCTGGAGTCCAGGGGGGAACTATGGCTACACCTTC
-	TRBV6-6	TRBJ2-7	-	CASARDSTPVYEQYF	TGTGCCAGCGCTCGGGACTCCACTCCTGTTTACGAGCAGTACTTC
-	TRBV28	TRBJ1-2	-	CASSLGGINYGYTF	TGTGCCAGCAGTTTGGGAGGGATTAACTATGGCTACACCTTC
-	TRBV3-1/TRBV3-2	TRBJ1-5	-	CASSQQGTSMPQHF	TGTGCCAGCAGCCAACAGGGGACCTCCATGCCCCAGCATTTT
-	TRBV3-1/TRBV3-2	TRBJ1-1	once	CASSHRSEAFF	TGTGCCAGCAGCCACAGATCCGAAGCTTTCTTT
TRBD2	TRBV11-2	TRBJ2-5	-	CASSIGTSVSQETQYF	TGTGCCAGCAGCATCGGGACTAGCGTGAGCCAAGAGACCCAGTACTTC
-	TRBV6-1	TRBJ2-5	-	CASSEVVVLKGETQYF	TGTGCCAGCAGTGAAGTAGTCGTTCTGAAGGGGGAGACCCAGTACTTC
TRBD1	TRBV3-1/TRBV3-2	TRBJ1-2	few	CASSQGGTGSYGYTF	TGTGCCAGCAGCCAAGGGGGGACAGGGAGCTATGGCTACACCTTC
-	TRBV7-9	TRBJ1-2	few	CASSLGAMESNF	TGTGCCAGCAGCTTGGGGGCAATGGAATCCAACTTC